This T cell receptor beta chain was sequenced in a study of T cells in Graves' hyperthyroidism and ophthalmopathy. Findings and caveats of the study: Ophthalmopathy was predicted by the model a median of about six months ahead of onset. Most expanded thyroid clonotypes above 0.001 also appeared in blood.

This clonotype has only a few counts. What it binds is not known. Researchers amplified the TCR beta CDR3 regions from RNA transcripts. An initial round of RT-PCR targeting the TCR CDR3 relied on the HTBI primer set. TCRdb reprocessed the multiplex PCR reads via MiXCR and lists one record per CDR3 protein. There are 600,000 to 850,000 distinct CDR3 sequences in the sample; around 20% occur only once, and around 17% lies in the top ten. Disease duration under 2 months; hyperthyroidism patients were aged 18 to 65. Any symptoms of ophthalmopathy came after the first hyperthyroidism diagnosis, from which the blood sample dates. The CDR3 contains 18 residues. V shed 4 bases, J shed 0 bases, and the junction held 12 bases outside the gene matches. Per the germline V gene, CDR1 is SGHTA and CDR2 is FQGNSA.

The TCR comes from a woman aged 50 to 65 with Graves' hyperthyroidism that later progressed to Graves' ophthalmopathy. The V gene is TRBV7-2, the J gene TRBJ2-5; 9 nucleotides agree with TRBD2. Material: blood. The CDR3 DNA reads as TGTGCCAGCAGCTCCCCTTTGACTAGCGGATCTTACCAAGAGACCCAGTACTTC. This encodes CASSSPLTSGSYQETQYF.